The rows below give T cell receptor beta chains drawn from one sample of a study of beta chain features in type 1 diabetes. Libraries were prepared by immunoSEQ multiplex PCR; TCRdb keeps only in-frame clonotypes and omits some of them. Of 680,000 or so clones in the sample, over 10% were seen once. The sequenced material came from naive CD4+ T cells from blood. These TCRs come from a man aged 18 to 30 with type 1 diabetes. Each CDR3 is given with its conserved first and last residue. The order of the fields is J gene, V gene, D gene, clone size, CDR3 protein, CDR3 DNA. D genes are given only for firm matches. Rows may omit the clone size; those that give it use once, few, many or a size class.

J gene: TRBJ2-1
V gene: TRBV4-1
D gene: TRBD2
clone size: NA
CDR3 protein: CASSQVVAGGEQFF
CDR3 DNA: TGCGCCAGCAGCCAAGTGGTAGCGGGGGGAGAGCAGTTCTTC

J gene: TRBJ1-2
V gene: TRBV4-1
D gene: NA
clone size: few
CDR3 protein: CASSQDRAGSGYTF
CDR3 DNA: TGCGCCAGCAGCCAAGATCGGGCAGGGTCTGGCTACACCTTC

J gene: TRBJ1-5
V gene: TRBV7-9
D gene: TRBD1
clone size: NA
CDR3 protein: CASSRQGDQPQHF
CDR3 DNA: TGTGCCAGCAGCCGACAGGGGGATCAGCCCCAGCATTTT

J gene: TRBJ1-1
V gene: TRBV18
D gene: NA
clone size: NA
CDR3 protein: CASSGAMNTEAFF
CDR3 DNA: TGTGCCAGCTCAGGGGCTATGAACACTGAAGCTTTCTTT

J gene: TRBJ2-1
V gene: TRBV7-2
D gene: NA
clone size: few
CDR3 protein: CASSQDGNNEQFF
CDR3 DNA: TGTGCCAGCAGCCAGGACGGAAACAATGAGCAGTTCTTC

J gene: TRBJ2-7
V gene: TRBV18
D gene: TRBD1
clone size: NA
CDR3 protein: CASSSYRGEQYF
CDR3 DNA: TGTGCCAGCTCATCATACAGGGGCGAGCAGTACTTC

J gene: TRBJ2-5
V gene: TRBV11-2
D gene: NA
clone size: few
CDR3 protein: CASSLAYQETQYF
CDR3 DNA: TGTGCCAGCAGCTTAGCGTACCAAGAGACCCAGTACTTC

J gene: TRBJ1-1
V gene: TRBV2
D gene: TRBD1
clone size: NA
CDR3 protein: CASSGVDRGRLNTEAFF
CDR3 DNA: TGTGCCAGCAGTGGCGTGGACAGGGGCCGTTTGAACACTGAAGCTTTCTTT

J gene: TRBJ1-4
V gene: TRBV18
D gene: NA
clone size: NA
CDR3 protein: CASSRPRIPGEKLFF
CDR3 DNA: TGTGCCAGCTCACGACCAAGGATACCGGGGGAAAAACTGTTTTTT

J gene: TRBJ2-5
V gene: TRBV9
D gene: NA
clone size: NA
CDR3 protein: CASSVGVFVAAQETQYF
CDR3 DNA: TGTGCCAGCAGCGTAGGGGTATTTGTGGCGGCCCAAGAGACCCAGTACTTC

J gene: TRBJ2-7
V gene: TRBV6-5
D gene: NA
clone size: few
CDR3 protein: CASSAGTVSSYEQYF
CDR3 DNA: TGTGCCAGCAGTGCCGGGACCGTTAGCTCCTACGAGCAGTACTTC

J gene: TRBJ2-3
V gene: TRBV5-1
D gene: NA
clone size: few
CDR3 protein: CASSLNPTGGGTDTQYF
CDR3 DNA: TGCGCCAGCAGCTTAAACCCTACAGGAGGAGGCACAGATACGCAGTATTTT

J gene: TRBJ2-3
V gene: TRBV5-1
D gene: TRBD2
clone size: few
CDR3 protein: CASKGLAVTDTQYF
CDR3 DNA: TGCGCCAGCAAGGGACTAGCTGTAACAGATACGCAGTATTTT

J gene: TRBJ2-7
V gene: TRBV6-5
D gene: NA
clone size: few
CDR3 protein: CASSYSGIRSYEQYF
CDR3 DNA: TGTGCCAGCAGTTACTCGGGGATCCGCTCCTACGAGCAGTACTTC

J gene: TRBJ1-1
V gene: TRBV9
D gene: NA
clone size: NA
CDR3 protein: CASSPRAGQAFF
CDR3 DNA: TGTGCCAGCAGCCCTCGGGCTGGGCAAGCTTTCTTT

J gene: TRBJ1-5
V gene: TRBV19
D gene: NA
clone size: NA
CDR3 protein: CASSTDSGGAQPQHF
CDR3 DNA: TGTGCCAGTAGTACGGACAGTGGGGGGGCTCAGCCCCAGCATTTT

J gene: TRBJ1-1
V gene: TRBV28
D gene: NA
clone size: NA
CDR3 protein: CASSFPGYTEAFF
CDR3 DNA: TGTGCCAGCAGTTTCCCAGGGTACACTGAAGCTTTCTTT

J gene: TRBJ2-1
V gene: TRBV11-2
D gene: TRBD1
clone size: NA
CDR3 protein: CASSPLTGKVNGEQFF
CDR3 DNA: TGTGCCAGCAGCCCCTTGACAGGGAAAGTAAATGGTGAGCAGTTCTTC

J gene: TRBJ1-1
V gene: TRBV30
D gene: NA
clone size: few
CDR3 protein: CACQRLMNTEAFF
CDR3 DNA: TGTGCCTGCCAACGGTTAATGAACACTGAAGCTTTCTTT

J gene: TRBJ2-7
V gene: TRBV27
D gene: NA
clone size: few
CDR3 protein: CASSPRGRSYEQYF
CDR3 DNA: TGTGCCAGCAGTCCCCGGGGCCGATCCTACGAGCAGTACTTC

J gene: TRBJ1-1
V gene: TRBV14
D gene: NA
clone size: NA
CDR3 protein: CASSHGENTEAFF
CDR3 DNA: TGTGCCAGCAGCCATGGAGAAAACACTGAAGCTTTCTTT

J gene: TRBJ1-6
V gene: TRBV28
D gene: NA
clone size: NA
CDR3 protein: CASSLSGAASPLHF
CDR3 DNA: TGTGCCAGCAGTTTGTCTGGGGCTGCTTCACCCCTCCACTTT

J gene: TRBJ2-2
V gene: TRBV6-5
D gene: NA
clone size: few
CDR3 protein: CASSSTDTGELFF
CDR3 DNA: TGTGCCAGCAGTTCTACAGACACCGGGGAGCTGTTTTTT

J gene: TRBJ2-3
V gene: TRBV7-9
D gene: TRBD2
clone size: few
CDR3 protein: CASSPAGSTDTQYF
CDR3 DNA: TGTGCCAGCAGTCCAGCGGGGAGCACAGATACGCAGTATTTT

J gene: TRBJ2-4
V gene: TRBV7-9
D gene: NA
clone size: NA
CDR3 protein: CASGGNIQYF
CDR3 DNA: TGTGCCAGTGGGGGAAACATTCAGTACTTC

J gene: TRBJ1-1
V gene: TRBV6-5
D gene: NA
clone size: few
CDR3 protein: CASRGRRDAFF
CDR3 DNA: TGTGCCAGCAGGGGTCGGAGGGATGCTTTCTTT

J gene: TRBJ2-2
V gene: TRBV11-2
D gene: NA
clone size: NA
CDR3 protein: CASSLERGAGELFF
CDR3 DNA: TGTGCCAGCAGCTTAGAGAGGGGGGCCGGGGAGCTGTTTTTT

J gene: TRBJ2-7
V gene: TRBV30
D gene: NA
clone size: NA
CDR3 protein: CAWSYSGGKHF
CDR3 DNA: TGTGCCTGGAGTTACTCCGGGGGAAAACACTTC

J gene: TRBJ1-1
V gene: TRBV10-1
D gene: NA
clone size: few
CDR3 protein: CASSGRGGTEAFF
CDR3 DNA: TGCGCCAGCAGTGGAAGGGGGGGCACTGAAGCTTTCTTT

J gene: TRBJ2-7
V gene: TRBV9
D gene: TRBD2
clone size: few
CDR3 protein: CASSPQGLAGVYEQYF
CDR3 DNA: TGTGCCAGCAGCCCCCAGGGACTAGCGGGGGTTTACGAGCAGTACTTC